This TCR beta chain emerged from a study of cytomegalovirus exposure and HLA in healthy donors. The study, taken as a whole, reports: Sequencing likely produced, as an artifact, a cluster of highly shared sequence variants. Cytomegalovirus association was listed for approximately 150 TCR beta chains. In an earlier analysis, productive rearrangement rates for most beta V segments clustered near 87% or 30%.

A multiplex PCR was run with 60 Vbeta primers and 13 Jbeta primers. Repertoires were generated with immunoSEQ multiplex PCR, while TCRdb's copy carries only in-frame clones and drops some. This sample has roughly 110,000 clones, with about 75% found just once. Per germline, CDR1 SGHRS and CDR2 YFSETQ. J was trimmed by 4 bases and V by 0 bases; bases with no gene match: 8. There are 16 residues in the CDR3. A remark on this clone: Its antigen is as yet unknown.

This sequence originates from a woman aged 35 to 49 in good health and CMV-seropositive. The chain has TRBV5-1 and TRBJ1-1, with TRBD1 matching 8 bases. Sequencing was done on a sample of PBMCs. In DNA, the CDR3 is TGCGCCAGCAGCTTGGGCCAGGGGACAGGTGGCACTGAAGCTTTCTTT. Its translation is CASSLGQGTGGTEAFF.